This passage covers 20 T cell receptor beta chains from one sample sequenced in a study of T cell responses to AZD1222 COVID-19 vaccine. Measured with immunoSEQ multiplex PCR; TCRdb has only the in-frame clones, and not every one. The data hold fewer than 150,000 clones, with about 93% observed a single time. Sequencing was performed on peripheral blood, taken on day 0 of AZD1222 vaccination. These TCRs come from an adult in good health.

The chain couples TRBV5-1 to TRBJ2-7; D is undetermined. The germline V gene has CDR1 SGHRS and CDR2 YFSETQ. The CDR3 has 15 residues. V was shortened by 6 bases and J by 0 bases, with 16 bases between the two germline ends. CDR3 sequence (DNA): TGCGCCAGCATCTCAGTTGGGTCCAGCTCCTACGAGCAGTACTTC. This gives the protein CASISVGSSSYEQYF. Using reference TRBV5-1 and TRBJ2-7 for the parts outside the CDR3, the full variable domain is KAGVTQTPRYLIKTRGQQVTLSCSPISGHRSVSWYQQTPGQGLQFLFEYFSETQRNKGNFPGRFSGRQFSNSRSEMNVSTLELGDSALYLCASISVGSSSYEQYFGPGTRLTVT.

The CDR3 spells CASSKRGQFYGYTF. CDR3 nucleotides: TGTGCCAGCAGCAAGAGGGGACAATTTTATGGCTACACCTTC. This chain uses TRBV6-5 with TRBJ1-2; D is perhaps TRBD1 (6 bases). The CDR3 length is 14 residues. The germline V and J ends were trimmed by 6 bases and 5 bases, with 16 bases remaining between them. CDR1 and CDR2 from the germline V gene are MNHEY and SVGAGI.

The rearrangement joins TRBV5-1 to TRBJ2-2, with 9 bases aligning to TRBD1. Germline V lookup: CDR1 SGHRS, CDR2 YFSETQ. Trimming cost V 1 base and J 7 bases; bases outside gene matches: 11. The CDR3 runs 17 residues. The CDR3, as DNA: TGCGCCAGCAGCTTGTTTATGGGACAGGGTTTTGGCGGGGAGCTGTTTTTT. Its protein product is CASSLFMGQGFGGELFF.

This chain uses TRBV7-8 with TRBJ2-2; 12 positions agree with TRBD2. Looked up from germline, CDR1 is SGHVS and CDR2 is FQNEAQ. There are 15 residues in the CDR3. The ends lost 5 bases at V and 5 bases at J; junction bases unmatched: 3. The CDR3 bases are TGTGCCAGCAGCAGACTAGCGGGAGCTACCGGGGAGCTGTTTTTT. Translation gives CASSRLAGATGELFF.

The V and J genes are TRBV4-1 and TRBJ2-2; 9 bases fit TRBD1. After removal of 1 base from V and 6 bases from J, the junction contained 0 bases not matched to a gene. CDR1 is MGHRA, CDR2 YSYEKL, per germline. The CDR3 is 14 residues long. The CDR3 DNA sequence: TGCGCCAGCAGCCAAGGGACAGGGGCCGGGGAGCTGTTTTTT. Translating it yields CASSQGTGAGELFF.

V and J are TRBV15 and TRBJ2-3, with TRBD1 matching over 7 bases. The germline V gene encodes CDR1 LNHNV and CDR2 YYDKDF (reference sequence). The CDR3 covers 17 residues. Losses at the gene ends were 1 base for V and 2 bases for J; bases not matched to a gene: 9. CDR3 DNA sequence: TGTGCCACCAGCAGAGGCCCTGGACAGGTAACCACAGATACGCAGTATTTT. Residues: CATSRGPGQVTTDTQYF.

The chain uses TRBV4-1 and TRBJ1-2; no reliable D call. V lost 0 bases and J 1 base, leaving 9 bases between the germline ends. This CDR3 comprises 15 residues. Germline V gene sequence: CDR1 MGHRA, CDR2 YSYEKL. This CDR3 is CASSQDPNVNYGYTF. The CDR3 DNA is TGCGCCAGCAGCCAAGACCCCAACGTTAACTATGGCTACACCTTC.

The chain is built from TRBV6-5 and TRBJ1-3; D uncertain. V was shortened by 6 bases and J by 3 bases, with 12 bases between the two germline ends. This CDR3 has 14 amino acids. Germline-derived CDR1 and CDR2 are MNHEY and SVGAGI. The CDR3 region has the DNA TGTGCCAGCAGAATTGACTTGTATGGAAACACCATATATTTT. Translating gives CASRIDLYGNTIYF.

The chain is built from TRBV5-4 and TRBJ1-1, with a tentative D call TRBD1 (5 bases). CDR1 is SGHNT, CDR2 YYREEE, per germline (reference sequence). V was shortened by 4 bases and J by 1 base, with 17 bases between the two germline ends. The CDR3 consists of 16 residues. DNA of the CDR3: TGTGCCAGCAGCCCAACACTTGGACAATGGAACACTGAAGCTTTCTTT. This encodes CASSPTLGQWNTEAFF.

The gene calls are TRBV19 and TRBJ2-1; 10 bases line up with TRBD1. The J segment lost 0 bases and the V segment lost 4 bases, leaving 3 bases of the junction unmatched. The CDR3 runs 16 residues. Germline lookup yields CDR1 LNHDA and CDR2 SQIVND (reference sequence). The CDR3 region is CASSTRDRGSYNEQFF. The CDR3 DNA sequence: TGTGCCAGTAGTACCCGGGACAGGGGCTCCTACAATGAGCAGTTCTTC.

The chain joins TRBV19 to TRBJ2-5; 9 bases are a match to TRBD2. Per germline, CDR1 LNHDA and CDR2 SQIVND (reference sequence). V trimming: 3 bases; J trimming: 1 base; junction bases outside the gene matches: 9. The CDR3 is 17 amino acids. CDR3 in amino acids: CASSISPRTSAQETQYF. In DNA, the CDR3 is TGTGCCAGTAGTATTAGCCCCCGGACTAGCGCCCAAGAGACCCAGTACTTC.

This clone has only a few counts. V gene TRBV4-1 combines with J gene TRBJ1-1, with a possible D match to TRBD1 (5 bases). The CDR3 extends over 15 amino acids. Germline CDR1 MGHRA, CDR2 YSYEKL. V was cut by 3 bases and J by 4 bases, with 15 bases left in between. The CDR3 spells CASSHTPFGATEAFF. The CDR3 DNA reads as TGCGCCAGCAGCCATACACCCTTCGGGGCCACTGAAGCTTTCTTT.

The V call is TRBV5-1, the J call TRBJ1-2, with 7 bases matching TRBD1. This CDR3 has 15 amino acids. Trimming took 0 bases from V and 6 from J; bases not matched to a gene: 8. Per germline, CDR1 SGHRS and CDR2 YFSETQ. CDR3: CASSLGTGADDGYTF. Here the CDR3 DNA reads TGCGCCAGCAGCTTGGGGACAGGTGCCGACGATGGCTACACCTTC.

The rearrangement uses TRBV5-1 and TRBJ1-4, with D possibly being TRBD1 (5 bases). CDR3 length: 14 amino acids. V shed 4 bases and J shed 5 bases, with 12 bases lying between them. In germline, CDR1 is SGHRS, CDR2 YFSETQ. The CDR3 region is CASSPGLSNEKLFF. In DNA form, the CDR3 reads TGCGCCAGCAGCCCGGGACTGAGCAATGAAAAACTGTTTTTT.

The J gene is TRBJ2-2, the V gene TRBV3-1 (or the pseudogene TRBV3-2), with TRBD1 matching 7 bases. The germline V gene has CDR1 LGHDT and CDR2 YNNKEL (reference sequence). There are 15 residues in the CDR3. Trimming took 6 bases from V and 1 from J; bases not matched to a gene: 5. The CDR3 region is CASSPRTGNTGELFF. CDR3 DNA: TGTGCCAGCAGTCCTCGGACAGGGAACACCGGGGAGCTGTTTTTT.

The V call is TRBV25-1, the J call TRBJ1-1, with D possibly being TRBD1 (6 bases). The V gene's germline CDR1 is MGHDK and CDR2 SYGVNS. The CDR3 covers 16 residues. The ends were cut back, 0 bases at V and 5 bases at J, with 16 bases in the middle. CDR3 protein: CASSEYPVGGRTEAFF. The CDR3 region has the DNA TGTGCCAGCAGTGAATATCCGGTGGGGGGGCGAACTGAAGCTTTCTTT.

The J gene is TRBJ1-2, the V gene TRBV3-1 (or the pseudogene TRBV3-2); possibly TRBD1 for D (5 bases). The CDR3 spans 14 residues. CDR1 is LGHDT and CDR2 is YNNKEL in the germline V gene (reference sequence). V was clipped by 5 bases and J by 3 bases, with 13 bases between them. This chain's CDR3 is CASSSSGAYYGYTF. The CDR3 DNA reads TGTGCCAGCAGCTCGAGTGGGGCTTACTATGGCTACACCTTC.

This clone was observed once. The J gene is TRBJ2-3, the V gene TRBV7-7, with D perhaps being TRBD1 or TRBD2 (6 bases each). CDR1 is SSHAT and CDR2 is FNYEAQ in the germline V gene (reference sequence). This CDR3 has 15 amino acids. V was cut by 1 base and J by 5 bases, with 13 bases left in between. The CDR3 reads CASSLGGRGGDTQYF. The CDR3, as DNA: TGTGCCAGCAGCTTAGGGGGCAGGGGAGGAGATACGCAGTATTTT.

The CDR3: CASSPAGAEETQYF. CDR3 nucleotides: TGTGCCAGCAGCCCAGCGGGGGCTGAAGAGACCCAGTACTTC. This chain links TRBV28 with TRBJ2-5; 8 bases align to TRBD2. Germline loops: CDR1 MDHEN, CDR2 SYDVKM. This CDR3 is 14 amino acids long. After removal of 6 bases from V and 3 bases from J, the junction contained 6 bases not matched to a gene.

The chain carries TRBV5-1 and TRBJ2-1, with 9 bases matching TRBD1. With V trimmed by 5 bases and J by 10 bases, 13 bases remained unmatched. The germline V gene has CDR1 SGHRS and CDR2 YFSETQ. There are 15 residues in the CDR3. For the CDR3, the DNA is TGCGCCAGCAGGAGTACAGGGGGCCCCGGCGACGAGCAGTTCTTC. This translates into CASRSTGGPGDEQFF.